The source of this T cell receptor beta chain is a study of beta chain features in type 1 diabetes. Study-level background: Patients looked much like healthy donors when it came to age, gender and cell yields.

Whole-study results and caveats: All four CD4+ subsets of Type 1 diabetes patients contained TCRB CDR3s that were moderately but significantly shorter. The naive, central memory and Treg TCRB repertoires looked more alike in patients than they did in healthy donors.

Expressed TCRB transcripts were sequenced because the entire RNA isolate underwent reverse transcription. This table comes from immunoSEQ multiplex PCR, and its TCRdb copy is limited to in-frame clones, with some not included. The top ten clones hold more than 0.1% of a sample with around 710,000 clones, about an eighth of them seen once. Without exception, sorted populations had purity beyond 98%. There are many counts of this clone. Its target is not known. Sequencing was carried out using naive CD4+ T cells from blood. The receptor's source is a man aged 25-45 years with type 1 diabetes.

CDR3 DNA sequence: TGCAGCGTTGAGAGGGGGACAGGGGGCGAGCAGTACTTC. Protein: CSVERGTGGEQYF. V gene TRBV29-1 combines with J gene TRBJ2-7, with TRBD1 identical over 11 bases. The junction had 4 bases not matched to a gene; V was cut back by 3 bases and J by 6 bases. Germline lookup yields CDR1 SQVTM and CDR2 ANQGSEA. This CDR3 contains 13 residues.